Listed here is a single T cell receptor (beta chain). Antigen: not known. This sample is part of a study of radiation and T cells in renal cell carcinoma. Study in general: Nephrectomy followed 15 Gy stereotactic body radiation by 4 weeks.

Described time point: baseline pretreatment blood. As to treatment: 15 Gy SBRT to primary tumor, nephrectomy 4 weeks later. General study findings and limits: Without pretreatment biopsies, baseline tumor clonotype presence was undetermined. From baseline, blood top tumor clonotypes peaked at 2 weeks post-radiation.

Measured with immunoSEQ multiplex PCR; TCRdb has only the in-frame clones, and not every one. The data show around 46,000 clones, approximately 83% seen once. The sequences come from blood, collected from a patient whose treatment included radiotherapy and nephrectomy. The source is a woman in her 70s with renal cell carcinoma.

CDR3 in DNA: TGTGCCAGCAGCGCAGGGGACGGGGACGAGCAGTACTTC. Its translation is CASSAGDGDEQYF. The V gene is TRBV9, the J gene TRBJ2-7, with a possible D match to TRBD1 (6 bases). Germline CDR1 reads SGDLS; CDR2 reads YYNGEE. CDR3 length: 13 residues. With 3 bases removed from V and 5 bases from J, the gap between germline ends came to 12 bases.